This T cell receptor (beta chain) is drawn from a study of CD4 T cells in relation to SARS-CoV-2 and coronaviruses. A note on this clone: Its cognate antigen is unknown.

Germline values: CDR1 SGHDT, CDR2 YYEEEE. V dropped 1 base and J dropped 1 base, with 8 bases sitting between them. The CDR3 totals 15 residues. The unexposed donors gave CD4+ T cells in 2011-2018, prior to COVID-19. CD4+ T cells were isolated from the cells after around 11 days of culture. TCRdb's copy holds only in-frame clones and misses some; the assay was immunoSEQ multiplex PCR. Among just under 20,000 clones, roughly four fifths were seen once, and the ten largest hold 20% to 25%. The V call is TRBV5-6, the J call TRBJ2-2; TRBD1 might be the D (5 bases). The material sequenced was CD4+ T cells from PBMCs, cultured in vitro. The TCR sequence derives from a human donor in good health. The CDR3 DNA follows: TGTGCCAGCAGCTTGCAGGGCGGGAACACCGGGGAGCTGTTTTTT. Protein product: CASSLQGGNTGELFF.